This T cell receptor beta chain originates from a study of blood T cells in healthy people across ages. Alongside a J-beta primer mix, a sample-barcoded 5' primer served in a second PCR lasting about 7 to 12 cycles. Via MiXCR, TCRdb re-called the 5' RACE reads, giving one row per CDR3 protein. The sample carries 550,000 to 800,000 distinct CDR3 sequences, roughly 32% recorded once. This clonotype was counted ten times or more. The antigen remains undetermined. The germline CDR1 and CDR2 sequences are SGHRS and YFSETQ. V was pared by 0 bases and J by 9 bases, with 11 bases of the junction left unmatched. The CDR3 contains 16 residues. Overall study results and limits: Per million T cells, TCR beta diversity dropped roughly linearly as age increased.

The source of this sequence is a woman older than 75 in good health. Sequences were obtained from blood. This chain links TRBV5-1 with TRBJ2-1; TRBD1 matches 8 bases. For the CDR3, the DNA is TGCGCCAGCAGCTTGGGGGACAGGATTATGGCCTGTGAGCAGTTCTTC. Translated: CASSLGDRIMACEQFF.